This T cell receptor beta chain emerged from a study of response to subunit inactivated influenza vaccine listed by TCRdb under 2018. A note on the overall study: Deep quantitative profiling of the T cell receptor repertoire was used in the study to follow responses to a trivalent subunit inactivated influenza vaccine. What the work shows at the level of the full study, not this receptor alone: The authors proposed that each seasonal influenza vaccination may bring in only a limited number of new T cells.

The sample holds a few counts of this clonotype. The antigen it recognizes is unknown. No qualities accompany the bases; no much larger clone lies one base away. The CDR3 has 12 amino acids, counting the end cysteine and phenylalanine. Left in the record is the CDR3 DNA by itself, 36 bases read in frame from the first base. Trimmed from V: 5 bases; trimmed from J: 6 bases; junction bases lacking a gene match: 4. CDR1 and CDR2 are drawn from the germline V gene: SGHVS, FNYEAQ. Library preparation employed RT-PCR. For sequencing, an Illumina HiSeq 2500 was employed. TCRdb took the public reads, trimmed them with fastp at Q25, ran MiXCR for clone calling and kept in-frame beta chains. Records with the same CDR3 protein are collapsed into one entry carrying the most frequent genes and DNA. This sample is represented by about 580,000 distinct CDR3 sequences; less than 15% of them were singletons. Around 10% of the sample is taken by the ten largest.

Sequencing used PBMCs from blood, obtained 11 to 12 days after vaccination. The sequence came from a man aged 50-59 years who received an inactivated influenza vaccine. Donor details come from another sample of the same person, matched by shared clones. The chain links TRBV7-6 with TRBJ2-7; the central 7 bases match TRBD1. The DNA sequence is TGTGCCAGCAGCCCGCACAGGGGCGAGCAGTACTTC. The encoded protein is CASSPHRGEQYF.